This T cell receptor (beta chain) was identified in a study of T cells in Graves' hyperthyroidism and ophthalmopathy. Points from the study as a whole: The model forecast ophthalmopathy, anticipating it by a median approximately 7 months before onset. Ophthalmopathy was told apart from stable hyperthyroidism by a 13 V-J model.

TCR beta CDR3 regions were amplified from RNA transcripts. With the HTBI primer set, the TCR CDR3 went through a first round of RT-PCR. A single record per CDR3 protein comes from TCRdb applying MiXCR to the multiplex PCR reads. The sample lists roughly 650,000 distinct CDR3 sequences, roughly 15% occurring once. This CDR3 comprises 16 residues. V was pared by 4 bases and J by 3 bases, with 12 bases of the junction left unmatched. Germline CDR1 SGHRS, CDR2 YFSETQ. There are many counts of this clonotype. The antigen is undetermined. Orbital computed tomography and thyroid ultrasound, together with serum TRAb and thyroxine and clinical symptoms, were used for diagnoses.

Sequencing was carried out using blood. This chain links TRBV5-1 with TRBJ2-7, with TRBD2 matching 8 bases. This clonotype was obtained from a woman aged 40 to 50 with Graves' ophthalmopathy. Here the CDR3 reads CASSPSPGLVVYEQYF. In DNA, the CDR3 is TGCGCCAGCAGCCCAAGCCCGGGACTAGTAGTCTACGAGCAGTACTTC.